These T cell receptor beta chains were read from a single sample in a study of untreated major depressive disorder. Profiling relied on immunoSEQ multiplex PCR, and the TCRdb table lists in-frame clones only, not all of them. Among 20,000 or so clones listed, roughly 84% were seen once. The sample was CD4+ T cells from PBMCs. The receptors originated from a woman aged 30 to 39 in good health. The CDR3 runs from the conserved cysteine through the conserved F or W. A D gene is named only where the DNA matches it firmly. Not all rows give a size; the values are once, few, many and, for expanded clones, a class.

j_call,d_call,clone_size,v_call,cdr3_aa,cdr3_nt
TRBJ2-1,.,.,TRBV6-5,CASKPRTGPDEQFF,TGTGCCAGCAAACCAAGGACGGGCCCCGATGAGCAGTTCTTC
TRBJ1-6,.,.,TRBV7-9,CASSSSPSPLHF,TGTGCCAGCAGCTCAAGCCCTTCACCCCTCCACTTT
TRBJ2-5,.,.,TRBV5-6,CASSLGPGETQYF,TGTGCCAGCAGCTTAGGTCCGGGGGAGACCCAGTACTTC
TRBJ1-6,.,.,TRBV30,CACPQAGERTPLHF,TGTGCCTGCCCTCAGGCGGGGGAAAGGACACCCCTCCACTTT
TRBJ2-4,TRBD2,.,TRBV5-1,CASSSGLAGGPANIQYF,TGCGCCAGCAGCTCCGGACTAGCGGGAGGGCCCGCAAACATTCAGTACTTC
TRBJ2-1,.,.,TRBV4-2,CASTRRLSSYNEQFF,TGTGCCAGCACCCGGAGGCTTAGCTCCTACAATGAGCAGTTCTTC
TRBJ2-7,TRBD1,.,TRBV19,CASSNRGNYEQYF,TGTGCCAGTAGCAACAGGGGAAACTACGAGCAGTACTTC
TRBJ2-7,.,.,TRBV18,CASNRDGHYEQYF,TGTGCCAGCAACCGGGACGGCCACTACGAGCAGTACTTC
TRBJ1-4,TRBD1,.,TRBV30,CAWSVSAGGEKLFF,TGTGCCTGGAGTGTATCGGCAGGGGGCGAAAAACTGTTTTTT
TRBJ2-7,.,.,TRBV11-2,CASSPRSGPYEQYF,TGTGCCAGCAGCCCCAGATCCGGTCCCTACGAGCAGTACTTC
TRBJ1-5,TRBD1,.,TRBV7-9,CASSTTGGPYSNQPQHF,TGTGCCAGCAGCACGACAGGGGGTCCTTATAGCAATCAGCCCCAGCATTTT
TRBJ1-5,.,few,TRBV15,CATSRDRQTSSSVSNQPQHF,TGTGCCACCAGCAGAGATCGGCAGACCAGTAGTAGTGTCAGCAATCAGCCCCAGCATTTT
TRBJ2-7,TRBD1,.,TRBV6-6,CASSYSGQGGYEQYF,TGTGCCAGCAGTTACTCCGGACAGGGGGGATACGAGCAGTACTTC
TRBJ1-1,.,.,TRBV2,CASDTGTENTEAFF,TGTGCCAGCGACACCGGGACGGAGAACACTGAAGCTTTCTTT
TRBJ2-2,.,.,TRBV7-9,CASSLRRTGELFF,TGTGCCAGCAGCTTACGGCGGACCGGGGAGCTGTTTTTT
TRBJ2-5,.,.,TRBV6-1,CASRRQVGAETQYF,TGTGCCAGCAGACGTCAGGTGGGGGCTGAGACCCAGTACTTC
TRBJ1-5,.,.,TRBV6-1,CASSHDSNQPQHF,TGTGCCAGCAGTCATGACAGCAATCAGCCCCAGCATTTT
TRBJ2-7,TRBD1,once,TRBV19,CASSMGQGYEQYF,TGTGCCAGTAGTATGGGACAGGGGTACGAGCAGTACTTC
TRBJ2-5,TRBD2,.,TRBV4-1,CASSQEILLAGGSQETQYF,TGCGCCAGCAGCCAAGAAATCCTCTTAGCGGGAGGTTCCCAAGAGACCCAGTACTTC
TRBJ2-5,.,few,TRBV25-1,CASSESNKETQYF,TGTGCCAGCAGTGAATCCAACAAAGAGACCCAGTACTTC
TRBJ1-5,TRBD1,.,TRBV28,CATRQGATNQPQHF,TGTGCCACCAGACAGGGGGCGACCAATCAGCCCCAGCATTTT
TRBJ1-2,.,.,TRBV11-2,CASSLVSGNSLNYGYTF,TGTGCCAGCAGCTTAGTTTCAGGCAATAGCCTTAACTATGGCTACACCTTC
TRBJ1-1,.,once,TRBV7-2,CASSLQETIGAFF,TGTGCCAGCAGCTTACAAGAGACGATCGGCGCTTTCTTT
TRBJ2-7,TRBD2,.,TRBV18,CASSPTSGRGVVFEQYF,TGTGCCAGCTCACCAACTAGCGGGAGGGGCGTCGTGTTCGAGCAGTACTTC
TRBJ2-1,TRBD1,.,TRBV27,CASSSRQGGTYNEQFF,TGTGCCAGCAGTTCCCGACAGGGGGGTACCTACAATGAGCAGTTCTTC
TRBJ2-5,TRBD2,.,TRBV4-2,CASSQEVAGSVGTQYF,TGTGCCAGCAGCCAAGAGGTAGCGGGCTCCGTGGGGACCCAGTACTTC
TRBJ2-7,TRBD1,.,TRBV5-6,CASSRSLLVRDSAFYEQYF,TGTGCCAGCAGCCGATCACTACTGGTAAGGGACAGTGCCTTCTACGAGCAGTACTTC
TRBJ1-3,TRBD1,.,TRBV7-2,CASSKGQGAGNTIYF,TGTGCCAGCAGCAAGGGACAGGGTGCTGGAAACACCATATATTTT
TRBJ1-6,.,.,TRBV5-6,CASSLARGGQSSYNSPLHF,TGTGCCAGCAGCTTGGCGCGCGGAGGACAAAGCTCCTATAATTCACCCCTCCACTTT